These 29 T cell receptor beta chains originate from one sample sequenced in a study of T cell responses to AZD1222 COVID-19 vaccine. The repertoire was sequenced with immunoSEQ multiplex PCR; TCRdb's copy has only in-frame clones and lacks some. The top ten hold around 3.5% of the sample, which has about 120,000 clones, roughly 90% seen once. The source was peripheral blood, collected on day 0 of AZD1222 vaccination. Source of these receptors: an adult in good health.

V is TRBV11-3 and J is TRBJ1-1; D uncertain. The CDR3 has 15 amino acids. The germline V gene has CDR1 SGHNT and CDR2 YENEEA. The germline V and J ends were trimmed by 1 base and 0 bases, with 9 bases remaining between them. CDR3 sequence reads: CASSLGEGMNTEAFF. The CDR3 coding sequence is TGTGCCAGCAGCTTAGGGGAGGGAATGAACACTGAAGCTTTCTTT. Using reference TRBV11-3 and TRBJ1-1 for the parts outside the CDR3, the full variable domain is EAGVVQSPRYKIIEKKQPVAFWCNPISGHNTLYWYLQNLGQGPELLIRYENEEAVDDSQLPKDRFSAERLKGVDSTLKIQPAELGDSAVYLCASSLGEGMNTEAFFGQGTRLTVV.

This clone has just a few counts. This chain connects TRBV7-6 to TRBJ1-4, with D hard to call. This CDR3 has 15 residues. V lost 0 bases and J 4 bases, leaving 9 bases between the germline ends. CDR1 SGHVS and CDR2 FNYEAQ come from the germline V gene. CDR3 nucleotides: TGTGCCAGCAGCTTAGCGAGGGAGATTAATGAAAAACTGTTTTTT. This codes for CASSLAREINEKLFF.

The table lists this clone with many counts. This rearrangement joins TRBV11-3 to TRBJ2-3; D possibly corresponds to TRBD2 (6 bases). The V gene lost 2 bases and the J gene lost 4 bases, with 13 bases spanning the gap. CDR1 and CDR2 from the germline V gene are SGHNT and YENEEA. The CDR3 extends over 15 amino acids. For the CDR3, the DNA is TGTGCCAGCAGCTTAAGAGGGACTTTTTCAGATACGCAGTATTTT. Its protein is CASSLRGTFSDTQYF.

The J gene is TRBJ2-7, the V gene TRBV7-2, with TRBD2 matching 7 bases. CDR1 and CDR2 (germline): SGHTA, FQGNSA. The J segment lost 3 bases and the V segment lost 1 base, leaving 6 bases of the junction unmatched. CDR3 length: 15 residues. The CDR3 loop reads CASSLGSGGGYEQYF. Here the CDR3 DNA reads TGTGCCAGCAGCTTAGGGTCTGGCGGGGGCTACGAGCAGTACTTC.

The chain has TRBV6-2 or TRBV6-3 and TRBJ2-1; D gene uncertain. Germline V lookup: CDR1 MNHEY, CDR2 SVGEGT. V was cut by 4 bases and J by 5 bases, with 18 bases left in between. This CDR3 has 16 residues. The CDR3 DNA is TGTGCCAGCAGTTCCCCACGTATCCGTCTTCACAATGAGCAGTTCTTC. It encodes CASSSPRIRLHNEQFF.

V gene TRBV9 combines with J gene TRBJ1-6, with D hard to call. Germline CDR1 reads SGDLS; CDR2 reads YYNGEE. The CDR3 runs 17 residues. Trimming cost V 4 bases and J 7 bases, with 21 bases left between them. The CDR3 bases are TGTGCCAGCAGCCACCCCACTGGAGGTCTGGGAAATTCACCCCTCCACTTT. Amino acid sequence: CASSHPTGGLGNSPLHF.

This clone appeared a single time. The V call is TRBV7-3, the J call TRBJ2-1; D possibly matches TRBD1 or TRBD2 (6 bases each). Germline V gene sequence: CDR1 SGHTA, CDR2 FQGTGA. CDR3 size: 15 residues. V lost 1 base and J lost 0, with 7 bases in between. In DNA form, the CDR3 reads TGTGCCAGCAGCTTAAAGGGGGGCTCCTACAATGAGCAGTTCTTC. This codes for CASSLKGGSYNEQFF.

The V gene is TRBV6-5, the J gene TRBJ1-2; TRBD1 might be the D (6 bases). Trimming stripped 1 base from V and 6 bases from J, with 9 bases between. The germline CDR1 and CDR2 sequences are MNHEY and SVGAGI. The CDR3 runs to 13 residues. The CDR3 DNA is TGTGCCAGCAGTTACTGGCAGGGGAATGGCTACACCTTC. Its translation is CASSYWQGNGYTF.

This clone occurred a few times. The rearrangement links TRBV10-3 to TRBJ2-7, with D perhaps TRBD2 (6 bases). The length of the CDR3 is 12 residues. CDR1 and CDR2 from the germline V gene are ENHRY and SYGVKD. Trimming cost V 8 bases and J 1 base, with 9 bases left between them. The CDR3 loop is CAIHSGSYEQYF. CDR3 DNA sequence: TGTGCCATCCATAGCGGTTCCTACGAGCAGTACTTC.

Here the CDR3 DNA reads TGTGCCAGCAGCCACGACCCTAATCAGCCCCAGCATTTT. Residues: CASSHDPNQPQHF. The chain carries TRBV3-1 (or the pseudogene TRBV3-2) and TRBJ1-5, with D unresolved. The CDR3 length is 13 residues. Germline assignment: CDR1 LGHDT and CDR2 YNNKEL (reference sequence). The ends were cut back, 3 bases at V and 4 bases at J, with 7 bases in the middle.

The rearrangement uses TRBV7-8 and TRBJ2-3; D gene uncertain. Trimming took off 4 bases at V and 2 bases at J, with 7 bases between the two ends. Germline CDR1 SGHVS, CDR2 FQNEAQ. The CDR3 is 13 amino acids. DNA for the CDR3: TGTGCCAGCAGCTACGGACCCACAGATACGCAGTATTTT. This encodes CASSYGPTDTQYF.

The chain employs TRBV18 and TRBJ2-1, with D tentatively TRBD2 (5 bases). The V and J ends lost 3 bases and 5 bases respectively, with 14 bases between them. Germline V CDR1 and CDR2: KGHSH, LQKENI. The CDR3 sequence is 15 residues long. The CDR3 nucleotides are TGTGCCAGCTCACCGCTGGAACTAGAGGACAATGAGCAGTTCTTC. Translating gives CASSPLELEDNEQFF.

This chain uses TRBV6-5 with TRBJ1-3; TRBD1 matches at 9 bases. The germline CDR1 and CDR2 sequences are MNHEY and SVGAGI. This CDR3 has 16 amino acids. V lost 2 bases to trimming and J lost 7 bases; unmatched junction nucleotides: 9. As DNA, the CDR3 is TGTGCCAGCAGTTACGGACAGGGGAGCGGCCGGAACACCATATATTTT. This encodes CASSYGQGSGRNTIYF.

This clone was detected a few times. Here the CDR3 DNA reads TGCGCCAGCAGCTTGACGGACGGTAACACCGGGGAGCTGTTTTTT. Its translation is CASSLTDGNTGELFF. The chain uses TRBV5-1 and TRBJ2-2; D is uncertain. The CDR3 length is 15 residues. Germline values: CDR1 SGHRS, CDR2 YFSETQ. Trimming removed 1 base from V and 2 bases from J, with 9 bases in between.

This rearrangement joins TRBV20-1 to TRBJ1-4; D unclear. The CDR3 has 11 residues. Germline lookup yields CDR1 DFQATT and CDR2 SNEGSKA (reference sequence). The CDR3 is CGCATNEKLFF. The DNA for the CDR3 is TGCGGTTGTGCAACTAATGAAAAACTGTTTTTT.

Worth noting for this clone: The same CDR3 arises from other DNA sequences in this sample as well. The gene calls are TRBV12-3 or TRBV12-4 and TRBJ1-1, with D uncertain. V was pared by 2 bases and J by 2 bases, with 6 bases between. The CDR3 sequence is 13 residues long. CDR3 protein: CASSLRGNTEAFF. CDR3 DNA sequence: TGTGCCAGCAGTTTACGGGGTAACACTGAAGCTTTCTTT.

V usage is TRBV27 and J usage is TRBJ1-6; the D gene is possibly TRBD1 (6 bases). The CDR3 length is 12 residues. CDR1 MNHEY and CDR2 SMNVEV come from the germline V gene (reference sequence). Trimming took off 6 bases at V and 16 bases at J, with 16 bases between the two ends. CDR3 amino acids: CASSPLAGALHF. DNA for the CDR3: TGTGCCAGCAGCCCCTTGGCGGGGGCTCTCCACTTT.

This clone was recorded once. The V gene is TRBV19, the J gene TRBJ1-5; D is possibly TRBD1 (5 bases). CDR1 is LNHDA and CDR2 is SQIVND in the germline V gene (reference sequence). The CDR3 loop spans 13 amino acids. Trimming took off 5 bases at V and 4 bases at J, with 9 bases between the two ends. For the CDR3, the DNA is TGTGCCAGTAGTGACAGTTATAATCAGCCCCAGCATTTT. It yields the protein CASSDSYNQPQHF.

The chain carries TRBV19 and TRBJ2-1; 11 bases map to TRBD2. The V and J ends lost 6 bases and 0 bases, in that order; junction bases with no gene match: 16. The germline V gene has CDR1 LNHDA and CDR2 SQIVND (reference sequence). The CDR3 extends over 20 amino acids. The CDR3: CASSDERRLAGRSSYNEQFF. CDR3 DNA sequence: TGTGCCAGTAGCGACGAAAGAAGACTAGCGGGAAGAAGCTCCTACAATGAGCAGTTCTTC. Complete variable domain (other parts from reference TRBV19 and TRBJ2-1): DGGITQSPKYLFRKEGQNVTLSCEQNLNHDAMYWYRQDPGQGLRLIYYSQIVNDFQKGDIAEGYSVSREKKESFPLTVTSAQKNPTAFYLCASSDERRLAGRSSYNEQFFGPGTRLTVL.

The J gene is TRBJ1-2, the V gene TRBV10-3; unclear D gene. The CDR3 is made up of 14 amino acids. V shed 3 bases and J shed 3 bases, with 11 bases lying between them. Germline CDR1 and CDR2: ENHRY and SYGVKD. The CDR3 loop is CAISDMGAHYGYTF. CDR3 bases: TGTGCCATCAGTGATATGGGCGCCCACTATGGCTACACCTTC.

The chain couples TRBV5-1 to TRBJ1-1, with a possible D match to TRBD1 (6 bases). The CDR3 contains 14 residues. The ends were cut back, 6 bases at V and 3 bases at J, with 15 bases in the middle. CDR1 SGHRS and CDR2 YFSETQ come from the germline V gene. In DNA, the CDR3 is TGCGCCAGCATCCGGGGGCTGGGAGACACTGAAGCTTTCTTT. Encoded protein: CASIRGLGDTEAFF.

This chain joins TRBV5-1 and TRBJ1-3; D is unresolved. V lost 4 bases to trimming and J lost 3 bases, with 8 bases between them. The CDR3 totals 13 residues. Per the germline V gene, CDR1 is SGHRS and CDR2 is YFSETQ. This CDR3 reads CASSQDNGNTIYF. The CDR3 region has the DNA TGCGCCAGCAGCCAAGACAATGGAAACACCATATATTTT.

Concerning this clone: The identical CDR3 is also encoded by other nucleotide sequences in the sample. The chain combines TRBV6-5 with TRBJ1-2; the D is unclear. CDR3 length equals 13 residues. The germline V gene has CDR1 MNHEY and CDR2 SVGAGI. The V gene lost 1 base and the J gene lost 2 bases, with 5 bases spanning the gap. CDR3 coding DNA: TGTGCCAGCAGTTACTTACGGAACTATGGCTACACCTTC. It codes for CASSYLRNYGYTF.

A few counts support this clone. The rearrangement joins TRBV2 to TRBJ1-3, with D tentatively TRBD1 (5 bases). The V end lost 6 bases, the J end lost 4 bases, and 13 bases lay between the germline ends. Germline V gene data show CDR1 as SNHLY and CDR2 as FYNNEI. The CDR3 contains 14 residues. The CDR3 nucleotides read TGTGCCAGCAGAAGCGACAGATTAGGAAACACCATATATTTT. This translates into CASRSDRLGNTIYF.

The gene calls are TRBV4-3 and TRBJ1-1, with TRBD1 as a possible D gene (5 bases). The germline V gene encodes CDR1 LGHNA and CDR2 YSLEER. Trimming stripped 1 base from V and 1 base from J, with 10 bases between. The CDR3 is made up of 15 amino acids. Here the CDR3 DNA reads TGCGCCAGCAGCCAAGCGGGGACCGAGAACACTGAAGCTTTCTTT. Encoded protein: CASSQAGTENTEAFF.

The rearrangement joins TRBV5-1 to TRBJ2-7; no clear D gene. The CDR3 has 15 amino acids. Deletions cut 4 bases from V and 1 base from J, with 15 bases between. CDR1 and CDR2 (germline): SGHRS, YFSETQ. In nucleotides, the CDR3 is TGCGCCAGCAGCGCACCGACCCACGGGTCCTACGAGCAGTACTTC. Encoded protein: CASSAPTHGSYEQYF. The complete variable domain, with remaining parts taken from reference TRBV5-1 and TRBJ2-7, reads KAGVTQTPRYLIKTRGQQVTLSCSPISGHRSVSWYQQTPGQGLQFLFEYFSETQRNKGNFPGRFSGRQFSNSRSEMNVSTLELGDSALYLCASSAPTHGSYEQYFGPGTRLTVT.

CDR3 bases: TGTGCCAGCTCACCGGGGGTAGGGATTGCAGATACGCAGTATTTT. Translated: CASSPGVGIADTQYF. J is TRBJ2-3 and V is TRBV18, with D perhaps given as TRBD1 or TRBD2 (5 bases each). This CDR3 has 15 amino acids. The V end lost 3 bases, the J end lost 4 bases, and 14 bases lay between the germline ends. Germline lookup yields CDR1 KGHSH and CDR2 LQKENI. The whole variable domain, filled in from reference TRBV18 and TRBJ2-3, reads NAGVMQNPRHLVRRRGQEARLRCSPMKGHSHVYWYRQLPEEGLKFMVYLQKENIIDESGMPKERFSAEFPKEGPSILRIQQVVRGDSAAYFCASSPGVGIADTQYFGPGTRLTVL.

The V call is TRBV10-3, the J call TRBJ1-2; D is unresolved. This CDR3 is built from 11 residues. Germline lookup yields CDR1 ENHRY and CDR2 SYGVKD. V lost 8 bases and J 8 bases, leaving 12 bases between the germline ends. Written as DNA, the CDR3 is TGTGCCATCTTCGGAGGGAACGGCTACACCTTC. Translated: CAIFGGNGYTF.

The rearrangement joins TRBV19 to TRBJ1-5; D might be TRBD1 (6 bases). The V and J ends lost 7 bases and 4 bases respectively, with 23 bases between them. This CDR3 region has 17 residues. Germline V gene sequence: CDR1 LNHDA, CDR2 SQIVND (reference sequence). The CDR3 nucleotides read TGTGCCAGTATCCCCCGAGGGGGGGCGCGCCCAAATCAGCCCCAGCATTTT. Amino acids: CASIPRGGARPNQPQHF.